This entry lists 10 T cell receptor beta chains sequenced from one sample in a study of molecular identifiers for immune sequencing clone quantification. TCRdb re-called the PCR reads with MiXCR, one entry per CDR3 protein. The sample has roughly 300,000 distinct CDR3 sequences; roughly 23% are singletons. The specimen sequenced was naive CD8+ T cells from blood, with Jurkat cell RNA spiked in. Subset denoted: FACS-sorted CD8+CD4-CCR7+CD45RA+ naive T cells. The receptors stem from a human donor in good health. Some libraries in this study had Jurkat cell RNA spiked in.

The chain is built from TRBV12-3 or TRBV12-4 and TRBJ2-2; 9 nucleotides match TRBD2. The CDR3 contains 14 residues. With V trimmed by 3 bases and J by 6 bases, 2 bases remained unmatched. CDR3 sequence reads: CASSFLAGSGELFF. CDR3 DNA: TGTGCCAGCAGTTTCCTAGCGGGATCCGGGGAGCTGTTTTTT.

This clonotype has at least ten counts. The rearrangement joins TRBV20-1 to TRBJ2-3, with D maybe TRBD2 (6 bases). Between the trimmed V and J ends, which lost 0 bases and 6 bases, there was a span of 10 bases. This CDR3 has 13 residues. Germline assignment: CDR1 DFQATT and CDR2 SNEGSKA (reference sequence). The CDR3, as DNA: TGCAGTGCTAGAGACCTGGAGGGGGATACGCAGTATTTT. Translated: CSARDLEGDTQYF.

With regard to this clonotype: This may stem from a read error, because a much larger clone lies one nucleotide away. The V and J genes are TRBV4-2 and TRBJ1-4; D may be TRBD1 (6 bases). Germline CDR1 is LGHNA and CDR2 is YNFKEQ. The CDR3 extends over 17 amino acids. Trimming removed 0 bases at V and 3 bases at J, with 14 bases between. This chain's CDR3 is CASSQDIHTGPNEKLFF. Here the CDR3 DNA reads TGTGCCAGCAGCCAAGATATACACACAGGGCCTAATGAAAAACTGTTTTTT.

The rearrangement uses TRBV27 and TRBJ2-5; 7 bases match TRBD2. The CDR3 is made up of 13 amino acids. Germline V lookup: CDR1 MNHEY, CDR2 SMNVEV (reference sequence). The ends lost 8 bases at V and 2 bases at J; junction bases unmatched: 5. For the CDR3, the DNA is TGTGCCAGCTTAGGTAGCGGGCAAGAGACCCAGTACTTC. It specifies CASLGSGQETQYF.

This clonotype was seen many times. This chain links TRBV29-1 with TRBJ1-1; 9 positions agree with TRBD1. V gave up 1 base and J gave up 2 bases; unmatched junction bases: 8. The CDR3 spans 16 residues. Germline CDR1 SQVTM, CDR2 ANQGSEA. As DNA, the CDR3 is TGCAGCGTTGAAGGGGACAGGGATGGGTATAACACTGAAGCTTTCTTT. As protein: CSVEGDRDGYNTEAFF.

This clonotype appeared many times. The chain recombines TRBV6-1 with TRBJ1-2; D gene unclear. Trimming shortened V by 5 bases and J by 0 bases, and 13 bases separated the two germline ends. CDR1 is MNHNS and CDR2 is SASEGT in the germline V gene. This CDR3 has 15 amino acids. DNA of the CDR3: TGTGCCAGCAGTCCCATGGAGGCTGCTAACTATGGCTACACCTTC. This sequence encodes CASSPMEAANYGYTF.

The V call is TRBV11-2, the J call TRBJ2-1; unclear D gene. This CDR3 spans 12 amino acids. The germline V gene encodes CDR1 SGHAT and CDR2 FQNNGV. The ends were cut back, 5 bases at V and 9 bases at J, with 11 bases in the middle. The CDR3 DNA reads as TGTGCCAGCAGCCCAGGTCGCGTTGAGCAGTTCTTC. The encoded protein is CASSPGRVEQFF.

This clonotype was found many times. The genes are TRBV4-1 and TRBJ1-5; possible D gene TRBD1, 6 bases. V dropped 1 base and J dropped 4 bases, with 17 bases sitting between them. Germline-derived CDR1 and CDR2 are MGHRA and YSYEKL. The CDR3 is made up of 17 amino acids. DNA of the CDR3: TGCGCCAGCAGCCAAGGTTATGGACAGCCGGAAAATCAGCCCCAGCATTTT. Its protein is CASSQGYGQPENQPQHF.

The chain recombines TRBV15 with TRBJ1-5, with TRBD1 identical over 8 bases. This CDR3 spans 14 amino acids. Germline loops: CDR1 LNHNV, CDR2 YYDKDF (reference sequence). J lost 6 bases, V lost 2 bases, and 3 bases had no gene match. The chain's CDR3 is CATSRRQGTQPQHF. In DNA form, the CDR3 reads TGTGCCACCAGCAGAAGACAGGGGACTCAGCCCCAGCATTTT.

Worth noting for this clonotype: Being one base from a much bigger clone, this may be a read error. The chain has TRBV20-1 and TRBJ2-7; D is perhaps TRBD2 (6 bases). V was shortened by 0 bases and J by 5 bases, with 14 bases between the two germline ends. This CDR3 spans 14 amino acids. Germline values: CDR1 DFQATT, CDR2 SNEGSKA (reference sequence). CDR3 nucleotide sequence: TGCAGTGCTAGAGAGTTTGCGGGGACGGACGAGCAGTACTTC. Residues: CSAREFAGTDEQYF.